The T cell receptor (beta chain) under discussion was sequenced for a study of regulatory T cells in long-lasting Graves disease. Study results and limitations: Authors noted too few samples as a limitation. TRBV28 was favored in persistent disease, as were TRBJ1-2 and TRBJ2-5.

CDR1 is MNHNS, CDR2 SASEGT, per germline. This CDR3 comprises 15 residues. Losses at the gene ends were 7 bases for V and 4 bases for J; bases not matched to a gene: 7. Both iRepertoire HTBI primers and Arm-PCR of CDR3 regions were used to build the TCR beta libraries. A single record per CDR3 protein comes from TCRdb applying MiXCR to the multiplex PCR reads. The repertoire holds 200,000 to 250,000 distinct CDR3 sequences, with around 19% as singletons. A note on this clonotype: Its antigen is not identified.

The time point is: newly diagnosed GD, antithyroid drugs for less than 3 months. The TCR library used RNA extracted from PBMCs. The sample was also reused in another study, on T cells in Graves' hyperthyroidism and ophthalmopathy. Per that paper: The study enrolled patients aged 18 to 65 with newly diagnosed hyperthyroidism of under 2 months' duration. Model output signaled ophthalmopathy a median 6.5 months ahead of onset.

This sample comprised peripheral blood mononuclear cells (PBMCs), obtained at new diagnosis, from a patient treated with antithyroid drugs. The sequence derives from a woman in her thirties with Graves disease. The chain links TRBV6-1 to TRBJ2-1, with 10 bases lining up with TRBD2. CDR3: CASTRLAGHYNEQFF. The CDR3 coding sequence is TGTGCCAGCACCAGACTAGCGGGTCATTACAATGAGCAGTTCTTC.